The subject of this entry is one TCR beta chain. Its antigen is unknown. This specimen comes from a study of T cell responses to AZD1222 COVID-19 vaccine. Points from the study as a whole: White British donors predominated, females outnumbered males, and clonal diversity was possibly underestimated. The peak T cell response came first, and repertoires were sampled only after it. Spike regions recognized by vaccine-associated CD4 TCRs spanned the protein, led by 160-218 and 743-854. Within unmutated variant regions lay the reported targets of nearly half of spike-specific TCRs.

This CDR3 comprises 14 residues. Unmatched junction bases numbered 7, after V lost 2 bases and J lost 6 bases. Germline lookup yields CDR1 KGHSH and CDR2 LQKENI. Assay: immunoSEQ multiplex PCR; the TCRdb copy retains only in-frame clones and omits some. The data show 150,000 or so clones, 80% to 90% seen once. The chain combines TRBV18 with TRBJ2-7; the match to TRBD1 covers 7 bases. The sample in question was peripheral blood, obtained on day 0 of MenACWY control vaccination. The TCR comes from an adult in good health. CDR3 amino acids: CASSPAQGIGEQYF. The CDR3 DNA reads TGTGCCAGCTCACCAGCACAGGGGATCGGCGAGCAGTACTTC.